This TCR beta chain was retrieved from a study of molecular identifiers for immune sequencing clone quantification (dated by TCRdb to the late 2010s). General notes on the study: For a replicate experiment, RNA from around 20,000 or 99,000 naive CD8 T cells was divided into five aliquots, of which four were sequenced. This methods study used CD8 T cells to benchmark TCR RNA copy counting and molecular-identifier clustering-based TCR repertoire sequencing (MIDCIRS).

This clonotype was seen only a few times. Its antigen remains undetermined. No base quality information exists; no much larger clone differs at one position. Libraries of naive CD8 T cells were built from anywhere between roughly 17,000 and 1,000,000 sorted cells, with 10%, 30% or 50% of the purified RNA used. Naive CD8 T cells were FACS-sorted as CD8+CD4-CCR7+CD45RA+ on a BD FACSAria II into RLT Plus buffer. Detection sensitivity was tested by spiking Jurkat RNA equal to roughly nine TCR copies' worth into samples containing about 18,000-1,000,000 naive CD8 T cells. Enrichment of CD8 T cells was done with RosetteSep CD8+ T Cell Enrichment Cocktail plus Ficoll-Paque, and ACK red cell lysis came afterward. Findings and caveats that apply to the study as a whole: Even against a background of approximately 1 million naive CD8 T cells, spiked-in Jurkat TCR RNA amounting to a single cell's worth was reported to be detectable. Clones above 20 RNA copies held over 98% of molecules in CMV-specific effector cells but under 1% in naive cells. Modeling indicated approximately 2.7 TCR RNA copies recovered per cell, compared with around 10 by digital PCR, which implies a capture efficiency of around 31%. When barcode sub-clustering was omitted, TCR diversity was inflated by chimeric consensus sequences, with chimeras reaching as high as 47%. The naive libraries included spiked-in Jurkat TCR RNA (roughly nine copies' worth), and this Jurkat TCR RNA is not part of the donor repertoire. The sizes of highly expanded clones could end up underestimated when identical TCR molecules share a barcode.

The CDR3, from cysteine to phenylalanine, totals 13 residues. Only the CDR3 portion is preserved as DNA: 39 bases, with reading frame beginning at the first base. Trimming costs V 6 bases and J 0 bases, and their ends lie 6 bases apart. Sequences LGHDT (CDR1) and YNNKEL (CDR2) are obtained from the germline V gene (reference sequence). Libraries were constructed by PCR. The run used a NextSeq 500. Bulk TCR libraries were prepared as previously described, using TCR primers listed in Table S5. Purification of total RNA was performed with the Qiagen AllPrep DNA/RNA kit. Reads from multiple sequencing runs of the same library were pooled before analysis. From the authors' description of their analysis: Reads were retained only if the reads had an exact TCR constant sequence, and the retained reads were trimmed to 150 nt and grouped according to their 12-nt molecular barcodes. Reads inside each barcode group were sub-clustered using a 15% Levenshtein threshold, and a quality-weighted consensus sequence was constructed for each RNA molecule. Non-functional sequences were removed, as were lower-count sequences one edit away from another. Barcode sub-clusters with fewer than 20% of the maximum read count were removed, based on fitting two negative binomial distributions. In-frame beta chains were kept once TCRdb had trimmed the public reads at Q25 with fastp and called clones with MiXCR. Under each unique CDR3 protein, matching rows form one entry showing the most common genes and DNA. The V and J calls come from TCRdb's annotation, not from the publication. The sample contains hundreds of thousands of distinct CDR3 sequences, roughly 25% of them found a single time. 0.78% of the sample is held by the ten biggest clonotypes.

The sample was naive CD8+ T cells from blood, with Jurkat cell RNA spiked in. The intended sense of this specimen's cell subset or site label: FACS-sorted CD8+CD4-CCR7+CD45RA+ naive T cells. The sequence is built from TRBV3-1 and TRBJ1-5, with the D gene too uncertain to name. This sequence was found in a human donor in good health. Some libraries in this study had Jurkat cell RNA spiked in. At the DNA level, the sequence is TGTGCCAGCAGGGAGAATAGCAATCAGCCCCAGCATTTT. This encodes CASRENSNQPQHF.